This T cell receptor beta chain was identified during a study of T cells in Graves' hyperthyroidism and ophthalmopathy. In its sample, this clonotype was seen many times. Using RNA transcripts as the source, TCR beta CDR3 regions were amplified. The TCR CDR3 was amplified in a first-round RT-PCR using the HTBI primer set. TCRdb called the multiplex PCR reads again in MiXCR, with one record for every CDR3 protein. The sample consists of about 600,000 distinct CDR3 sequences, 13% to 15% of them appearing once. Orbital computed tomography, thyroid ultrasound, serum thyroxine and TRAb, and clinical symptoms together informed the diagnoses. V was clipped by 2 bases and J by 0 bases; unmatched bases: 7. CDR1 and CDR2 (germline): SGHAT, FQNNGV. The CDR3 contains 18 residues.

J is TRBJ1-6 and V is TRBV11-2; 7 positions agree with TRBD1. Sample: blood. The receptor's source is a woman younger than 35 with Graves' ophthalmopathy. CDR3 protein: CASSLTGQFSSYNSPLHF. In nucleotides, the CDR3 is TGTGCCAGCAGCTTAACGGGACAGTTTAGCTCCTATAATTCACCCCTCCACTTT.